A single sample is the source of the 17 T cell receptor beta chains below, sequenced in a study of blood T cell repertoires in COVID-19. Some clones are missing from TCRdb's copy, which holds only in-frame ones; the method was immunoSEQ multiplex PCR. The table has 55,000 or so clones, around 87% seen once. The source material was peripheral blood. Source of these receptors: a man between 60 and 75 years old with active or convalescent COVID-19.

The rearrangement uses TRBV7-9 and TRBJ2-7; unclear D gene. Germline CDR1 and CDR2: SEHNR and FQNEAQ (reference sequence). This CDR3 contains 16 residues. V was trimmed by 4 bases and J by 2 bases, leaving 18 bases between them. The CDR3: CASSSWVLGLTYEQYF. In DNA form, the CDR3 reads TGTGCCAGCAGCTCCTGGGTCTTGGGCCTGACCTACGAGCAGTACTTC.

CDR3 in amino acids: CASSQLTGQAQETQYF. CDR3 in DNA: TGTGCCAGCAGCCAACTTACCGGACAGGCCCAAGAGACCCAGTACTTC. The chain links TRBV4-2 to TRBJ2-5; TRBD1 matches at 7 bases. Looked up from germline, CDR1 is LGHNA and CDR2 is YNFKEQ. This CDR3 has 16 amino acids. Trimming removed 2 bases from V and 1 base from J; junction bases left unmatched: 7.

This chain connects TRBV9 to TRBJ2-1; D unclear. Between the trimmed V and J ends, which lost 4 bases and 3 bases, there was a span of 14 bases. This CDR3 spans 15 amino acids. From germline, CDR1 is SGDLS and CDR2 YYNGEE. The CDR3 here is CASSPEVVDYNEQFF. CDR3 sequence (DNA): TGTGCCAGCAGCCCCGAGGTAGTAGACTACAATGAGCAGTTCTTC.

The chain couples TRBV11-2 to TRBJ1-2, with D tentatively TRBD1 (6 bases). The CDR3 loop spans 15 amino acids. The germline gives CDR1 SGHAT, CDR2 FQNNGV. V was pared by 5 bases and J by 4 bases, with 17 bases between. The CDR3 nucleotides read TGTGCCAGCAGCCTCACGGCAGGGGCCTCCTATGGCTACACCTTC. Amino acid sequence: CASSLTAGASYGYTF. The full variable domain, completed using reference TRBV11-2 and TRBJ1-2, is EAGVAQSPRYKIIEKRQSVAFWCNPISGHATLYWYQQILGQGPKLLIQFQNNGVVDDSQLPKDRFSAERLKGVDSTLKIQPAKLEDSAVYLCASSLTAGASYGYTFGSGTRLTVV.

V gene TRBV2 combines with J gene TRBJ2-7, with 9 bases fitting TRBD1. CDR1 is SNHLY and CDR2 is FYNNEI in the germline V gene. This CDR3 contains 13 residues. V lost 7 bases to trimming and J lost 3 bases; unmatched junction nucleotides: 4. The CDR3 DNA follows: TGTGCCAGCACCCGGGGACAGGGCTACGAGCAGTACTTC. It yields the protein CASTRGQGYEQYF. Combining the CDR3 with reference TRBV2 and TRBJ2-7 gives the whole variable domain EPEVTQTPSHQVTQMGQEVILRCVPISNHLYFYWYRQILGQKVEFLVSFYNNEISEKSEIFDDQFSVERPDGSNFTLKIRSTKLEDSAMYFCASTRGQGYEQYFGPGTRLTVT.

The genes are TRBV15 and TRBJ1-2; 9 bases are shared with TRBD1. The CDR3 has 16 residues. Germline lookup yields CDR1 LNHNV and CDR2 YYDKDF (reference sequence). The V segment lost 0 bases and the J segment 4 bases; nucleotides outside the gene matches: 6. CDR3 nucleotide sequence: TGTGCCACCAGCAGAGAGGGGACAGGGAGAAGCTATGGCTACACCTTC. This sequence encodes CATSREGTGRSYGYTF. The entire variable domain, with the rest obtained from reference TRBV15 and TRBJ1-2, is as follows: DAMVIQNPRYQVTQFGKPVTLSCSQTLNHNVMYWYQQKSSQAPKLLFHYYDKDFNNEADTPDNFQSRRPNTSFCFLDIRSPGLGDTAMYLCATSREGTGRSYGYTFGSGTRLTVV.

V gene TRBV7-2 combines with J gene TRBJ1-3, with 8 bases fitting TRBD1. Losses at the gene ends were 2 bases for V and 7 bases for J; bases not matched to a gene: 13. Looked up from germline, CDR1 is SGHTA and CDR2 is FQGNSA. The CDR3 extends over 17 amino acids. The CDR3 region is CASSLRGRTGMRNTIYF. CDR3 DNA: TGTGCCAGCAGCTTAAGAGGTCGGACAGGGATGCGGAACACCATATATTTT.

This chain uses TRBV18 with TRBJ2-1, with TRBD2 matching over 9 bases. CDR1 is KGHSH, CDR2 LQKENI, per germline. The CDR3 has 16 residues. Trimming removed 3 bases from V and 8 bases from J; junction bases left unmatched: 11. The CDR3 here is CASSPSSGASWDEQFF. The CDR3 DNA sequence: TGTGCCAGCTCACCTTCTAGCGGGGCCTCGTGGGATGAGCAGTTCTTC.

The V call is TRBV29-1, the J call TRBJ1-2, with 7 positions matching TRBD1. Germline CDR1 is SQVTM and CDR2 is ANQGSEA. The CDR3 consists of 11 residues. V was clipped by 5 bases and J by 10 bases; unmatched bases: 7. This CDR3 is CSVSLDRTYTF. DNA for the CDR3: TGCAGCGTTTCCTTGGACAGGACCTACACCTTC.

This chain connects TRBV9 to TRBJ1-6; the match to TRBD1 covers 7 bases. The CDR3 contains 17 residues. CDR1 is SGDLS, CDR2 YYNGEE, per germline. V trimming: 3 bases; J trimming: 0 bases; junction bases outside the gene matches: 6. The CDR3 sequence is CASSAGTESSYNSPLHF. In nucleotides, the CDR3 is TGTGCCAGCAGCGCCGGGACAGAAAGCTCCTATAATTCACCCCTCCACTTT. The full variable domain, with the rest looked up from reference TRBV9 and TRBJ1-6, is DSGVTQTPKHLITATGQRVTLRCSPRSGDLSVYWYQQSLDQGLQFLIQYYNGEERAKGNILERFSAQQFPDLHSELNLSSLELGDSALYFCASSAGTESSYNSPLHFGNGTRLTVT.

The genes are TRBV7-2 and TRBJ2-7; D call uncertain. The V end was cut by 6 bases, the J end by 0 bases, with 12 bases between. Germline loops: CDR1 SGHTA, CDR2 FQGNSA. The CDR3 has 14 amino acids. The DNA for the CDR3 is TGTGCCAGCAGTCTTGACTCGTCCTCCTACGAGCAGTACTTC. This encodes CASSLDSSSYEQYF.

The gene calls are TRBV7-2 and TRBJ1-2, with D unresolved. The V and J ends lost 0 bases and 4 bases respectively, with 9 bases between them. CDR1 is SGHTA and CDR2 is FQGNSA in the germline V gene. This CDR3 is 14 amino acids long. CDR3 protein: CASSLAMGPYGYTF. The CDR3 DNA reads TGTGCCAGCAGCTTAGCTATGGGCCCCTATGGCTACACCTTC.

The gene calls are TRBV7-6 and TRBJ1-6, with 7 bases lining up with TRBD1. This CDR3 is built from 14 residues. V shed 5 bases, J shed 9 bases, and the junction held 7 bases outside the gene matches. The V gene's germline CDR1 is SGHVS and CDR2 FNYEAQ. The CDR3 is CASSRTGNGSPLHF. The DNA for the CDR3 is TGTGCCAGCAGCCGGACAGGAAACGGTTCACCCCTCCACTTT.

This clone was seen only once. The gene calls are TRBV4-2 and TRBJ2-3; the match to TRBD2 covers 9 bases. Germline values: CDR1 LGHNA, CDR2 YNFKEQ. Unmatched junction bases numbered 11, after V lost 1 base and J lost 6 bases. The CDR3 extends over 17 amino acids. As DNA, the CDR3 is TGTGCCAGCAGCCAAGTGGGGCGGGAGGGTCATTGGGATACGCAGTATTTT. Translation: CASSQVGREGHWDTQYF.

The chain has TRBV7-9 and TRBJ1-5; D unresolved. Between the trimmed V and J ends, which lost 0 bases and 2 bases, there was a span of 5 bases. In germline, CDR1 is SEHNR, CDR2 FQNEAQ (reference sequence). This CDR3 contains 14 residues. The CDR3 nucleotides read TGTGCCAGCAGCTTAGCAGCTGGCAATCAGCCCCAGCATTTT. Its protein is CASSLAAGNQPQHF.

The chain joins TRBV2 to TRBJ1-1; no clear D. The CDR3 extends over 11 amino acids. Trimming left V 5 bases short and J 7 bases short, with 8 bases between. The germline V gene has CDR1 SNHLY and CDR2 FYNNEI. The CDR3 nucleotides read TGTGCCAGCAGTAGTAGAAGTGAAGCTTTCTTT. Its translation is CASSSRSEAFF. Drawing the rest from reference TRBV2 and TRBJ1-1, the complete variable domain is EPEVTQTPSHQVTQMGQEVILRCVPISNHLYFYWYRQILGQKVEFLVSFYNNEISEKSEIFDDQFSVERPDGSNFTLKIRSTKLEDSAMYFCASSSRSEAFFGQGTRLTVV.

V and J are TRBV5-5 and TRBJ1-2; 7 nucleotides agree with TRBD1. The germline gives CDR1 SGHKS, CDR2 YYEKEE (reference sequence). The CDR3 length is 13 residues. Trimming took 4 bases from V and 8 from J; bases not matched to a gene: 8. CDR3 loop: CASSPRTGGGYTF. The CDR3 region has the DNA TGTGCCAGCAGCCCACGGACAGGAGGGGGCTACACCTTC.